These 12 T cell receptor beta chains originate from one sample sequenced in a study of blood T cell repertoires in COVID-19. Only in-frame clones appear in the TCRdb table, and some are missing; sequencing was by immunoSEQ multiplex PCR. Counted here are approximately 93,000 clones, roughly 70% occurring once; the ten biggest clones make up just under 4%. Material: peripheral blood. Receptors were obtained from a man between 65 and 85 years old with COVID-19, enrolled during active disease.

J is TRBJ2-3 and V is TRBV9, with 9 bases aligning to TRBD2. The V segment lost 0 bases and the J segment 3 bases; nucleotides outside the gene matches: 11. This CDR3 has 18 residues. Germline V CDR1 and CDR2: SGDLS, YYNGEE. CDR3 in DNA: TGTGCCAGCAGCGTAGGAGCGGGAGGAGGTGGGGGGACAGATACGCAGTATTTT. This gives the protein CASSVGAGGGGGTDTQYF. Combining the CDR3 with reference TRBV9 and TRBJ2-3 gives the whole variable domain DSGVTQTPKHLITATGQRVTLRCSPRSGDLSVYWYQQSLDQGLQFLIQYYNGEERAKGNILERFSAQQFPDLHSELNLSSLELGDSALYFCASSVGAGGGGGTDTQYFGPGTRLTVL.

The V gene is TRBV2, the J gene TRBJ1-2; perhaps TRBD1 as D (5 bases). The V end lost 4 bases, the J end lost 7 bases, and 7 bases lay between the germline ends. The CDR3 has 11 residues. In germline, CDR1 is SNHLY, CDR2 FYNNEI. CDR3 nucleotides: TGTGCCAGCAGTGCGACAGCTGGCTACACCTTC. The encoded protein is CASSATAGYTF.

The gene calls are TRBV30 and TRBJ2-5, with 7 bases fitting TRBD2. The V gene's germline CDR1 is GTSNPN and CDR2 SVGIG (reference sequence). This CDR3 is 14 amino acids long. With 4 bases clipped from V and 3 bases from J, the junction kept 8 bases outside the gene matches. CDR3 loop: CAWNHRAGEETQYF. For the CDR3, the DNA is TGTGCCTGGAACCACCGGGCGGGAGAAGAGACCCAGTACTTC.

The J gene is TRBJ1-4, the V gene TRBV10-3, with 8 bases matching TRBD1. The CDR3 is 11 amino acids. CDR1 is ENHRY and CDR2 is SYGVKD in the germline V gene. Trimming took 10 bases from V and 6 from J; bases not matched to a gene: 1. The CDR3 protein is CATQGDEKLFF. The CDR3 DNA is TGTGCCACACAGGGGGATGAAAAACTGTTTTTT.

The V and J genes are TRBV5-4 and TRBJ1-1; D remains ambiguous. Germline V gene data show CDR1 as SGHNT and CDR2 as YYREEE (reference sequence). Trimming stripped 0 bases from V and 0 bases from J, with 6 bases between. The CDR3 sequence is 14 residues long. The CDR3 protein is CASSLDTMNTEAFF. CDR3 DNA sequence: TGTGCCAGCAGCTTGGACACCATGAACACTGAAGCTTTCTTT.

This chain links TRBV6-2 or TRBV6-3 with TRBJ1-1; TRBD1 matches 11 bases. This CDR3 spans 15 amino acids. V was pared by 5 bases and J by 4 bases, with 6 bases of the junction left unmatched. In germline, CDR1 is MNHEY, CDR2 SVGEGT. The CDR3 loop is CASSRSGTGGTEAFF. CDR3 in DNA: TGTGCCAGCAGTAGATCTGGGACAGGGGGCACTGAAGCTTTCTTT.

This chain uses TRBV5-1 with TRBJ2-1; TRBD2 matches at 7 bases. This CDR3 spans 15 amino acids. V trimming: 0 bases; J trimming: 3 bases; junction bases outside the gene matches: 3. From germline, CDR1 is SGHRS and CDR2 YFSETQ. This chain's CDR3 is CASSLASGFYNEQFF. The CDR3 region has the DNA TGCGCCAGCAGCTTGGCTAGCGGATTCTACAATGAGCAGTTCTTC.

The chain joins TRBV28 to TRBJ2-1; the match to TRBD2 covers 8 bases. J was trimmed by 2 bases and V by 5 bases; bases with no gene match: 11. Germline CDR1 is MDHEN and CDR2 is SYDVKM. This CDR3 is built from 17 residues. CDR3 nucleotide sequence: TGTGCCAGCAGTCTTTCAAGTAGCGGGATCGCCTACAATGAGCAGTTCTTC. Its protein product is CASSLSSSGIAYNEQFF.

The V gene is TRBV6-1, the J gene TRBJ1-4; 8 bases align to TRBD1. The germline V gene has CDR1 MNHNS and CDR2 SASEGT. The CDR3 contains 16 residues. The trim removed 4 bases at V and 4 bases at J, leaving 8 bases unmatched. The CDR3 nucleotides are TGTGCCAGCAGTGGAAGAACAGGGGGGAGTAATGAAAAACTGTTTTTT. Amino acids: CASSGRTGGSNEKLFF.

This sequence joins TRBV20-1 and TRBJ1-4; D uncertain. CDR3 length: 14 residues. CDR1 is DFQATT, CDR2 SNEGSKA, per germline (reference sequence). V shed 3 bases and J shed 5 bases, with 13 bases lying between them. For the CDR3, the DNA is TGCAGTGCTAGTTTGGCAGGTTTCAATGAAAAACTGTTTTTT. Amino acids: CSASLAGFNEKLFF.

This clone turned up a few times. An end of the junction differs from the germline gene, which may be a read error. The gene calls are TRBV11-2 and TRBJ2-2; D uncertain. Germline V gene sequence: CDR1 SGHAT, CDR2 FQNNGV. This CDR3 spans 12 amino acids. The CDR3: CASSPNIGELFF. The CDR3 bases are TGTGCCAGCAGCCCCAACATCGGGGAGCTGTTTTTT.

CDR3 in amino acids: CASSPPGLAASGTQYF. CDR3 sequence (DNA): TGTGCCAGCAGCCCGCCGGGACTAGCGGCTTCAGGGACCCAGTACTTC. The chain uses TRBV7-2 and TRBJ2-5; 11 positions agree with TRBD2. The germline V gene encodes CDR1 SGHTA and CDR2 FQGNSA. The CDR3 has 16 amino acids. Losses at the gene ends were 5 bases for V and 7 bases for J; bases not matched to a gene: 12.